This T cell receptor beta chain was identified in a study of blood T cell repertoires in COVID-19. The repertoire was sequenced with immunoSEQ multiplex PCR; TCRdb's copy has only in-frame clones and lacks some. The profile shows 400,000 to 500,000 clones, approximately 88% of them singletons. This sequence was found in a woman aged 40 to 50 who had recovered from COVID-19. The sample consisted of PBMCs or T cells enriched from blood (not recorded which).

The CDR3: CASSFLTGELFF. The DNA of the CDR3 is TGCGCCAGCAGCTTCCTTACCGGGGAGCTGTTTTTT. The chain is built from TRBV5-1 and TRBJ2-2; the D is unclear. Trimming stripped 2 bases from V and 5 bases from J, with 4 bases between. The CDR3 totals 12 residues. Germline V lookup: CDR1 SGHRS, CDR2 YFSETQ.